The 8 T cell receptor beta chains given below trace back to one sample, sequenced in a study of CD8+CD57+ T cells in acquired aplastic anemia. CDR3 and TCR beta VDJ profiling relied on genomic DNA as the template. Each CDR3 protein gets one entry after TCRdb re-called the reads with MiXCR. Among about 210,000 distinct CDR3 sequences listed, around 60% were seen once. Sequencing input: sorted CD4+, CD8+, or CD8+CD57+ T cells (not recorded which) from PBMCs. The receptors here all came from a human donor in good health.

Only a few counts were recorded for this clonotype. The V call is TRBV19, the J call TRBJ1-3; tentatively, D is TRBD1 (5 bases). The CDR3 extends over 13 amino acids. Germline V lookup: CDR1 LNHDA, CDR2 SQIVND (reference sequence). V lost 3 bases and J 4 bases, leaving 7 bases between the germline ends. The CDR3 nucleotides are TGTGCCAGTAGTATTGACAGAGGAAACACCATATATTTT. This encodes CASSIDRGNTIYF.

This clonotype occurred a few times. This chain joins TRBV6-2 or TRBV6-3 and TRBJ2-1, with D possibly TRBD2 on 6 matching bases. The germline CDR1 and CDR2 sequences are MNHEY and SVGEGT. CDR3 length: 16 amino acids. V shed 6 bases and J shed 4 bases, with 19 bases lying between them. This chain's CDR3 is CASSNRTSPHYNEQFF. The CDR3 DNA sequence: TGTGCCAGCAGCAATCGAACTAGCCCCCATTACAATGAGCAGTTCTTC.

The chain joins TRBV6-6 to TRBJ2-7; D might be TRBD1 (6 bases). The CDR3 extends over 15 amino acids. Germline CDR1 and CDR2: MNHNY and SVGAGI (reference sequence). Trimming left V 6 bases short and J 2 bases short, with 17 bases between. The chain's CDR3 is CASSPHREVTYEQYF. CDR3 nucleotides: TGTGCCAGCAGCCCTCACAGGGAAGTAACCTACGAGCAGTACTTC.

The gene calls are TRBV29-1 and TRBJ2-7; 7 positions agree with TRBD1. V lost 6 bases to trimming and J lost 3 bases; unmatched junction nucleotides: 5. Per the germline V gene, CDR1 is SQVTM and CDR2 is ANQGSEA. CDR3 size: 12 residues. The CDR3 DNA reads TGCAGCGTGGGGGACAGTCACTACGAGCAGTACTTC. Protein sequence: CSVGDSHYEQYF.

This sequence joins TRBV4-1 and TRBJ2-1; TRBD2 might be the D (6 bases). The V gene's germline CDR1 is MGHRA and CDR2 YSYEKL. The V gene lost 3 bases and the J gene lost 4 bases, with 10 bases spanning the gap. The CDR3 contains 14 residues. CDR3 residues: CASSQGLDYNEQFF. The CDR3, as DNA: TGCGCCAGCAGCCAGGGACTCGATTACAATGAGCAGTTCTTC.

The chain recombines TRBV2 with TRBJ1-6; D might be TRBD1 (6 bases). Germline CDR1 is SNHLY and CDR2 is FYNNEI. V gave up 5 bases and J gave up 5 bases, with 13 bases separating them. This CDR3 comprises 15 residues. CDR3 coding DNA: TGTGCCAGCAGTTGGGACACCACAAATAATTCACCCCTCCACTTT. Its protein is CASSWDTTNNSPLHF.

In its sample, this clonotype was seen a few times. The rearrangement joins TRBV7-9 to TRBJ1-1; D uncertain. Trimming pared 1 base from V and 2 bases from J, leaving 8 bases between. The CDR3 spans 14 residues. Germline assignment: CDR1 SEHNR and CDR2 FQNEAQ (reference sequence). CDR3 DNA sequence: TGTGCCAGCAGCTTAGTTGCAGGCAACACTGAAGCTTTCTTT. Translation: CASSLVAGNTEAFF.

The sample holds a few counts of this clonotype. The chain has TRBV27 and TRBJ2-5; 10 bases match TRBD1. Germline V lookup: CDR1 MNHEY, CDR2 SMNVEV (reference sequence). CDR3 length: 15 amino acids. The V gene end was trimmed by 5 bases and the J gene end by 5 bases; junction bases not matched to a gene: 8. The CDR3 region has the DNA TGTGCCAGCAGTGAAACTTGGACAGGGGGTGAGACCCAGTACTTC. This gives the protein CASSETWTGGETQYF.